Listed below are T cell receptor beta chains from one sample, sequenced in a study of read filtering for tumor transcriptome and immune sequencing. In TCRdb, the reads were re-called with MiXCR into one record per CDR3 protein. The repertoire consists of over 15,000 distinct CDR3 sequences, with roughly a fifth occurring once and the leading ten covering 24%. Input material: a population of CD138-negative cells sorted from bone marrow. The receptors come from a donor at least 40 years old with multiple myeloma. Each CDR3 is given with its conserved first and last residue. Each record gives: clone size, V gene, D gene, J gene, CDR3 DNA, CDR3 protein. D genes are given only for firm matches. Where a row states a size, it is once, few, many or the class of an expanded clone; other rows omit it.

abundance: many
v_gene: TRBV30
d_gene: .
j_gene: TRBJ2-1
CDR3nt: TGTGCCTGGAGGGGGGGGGACACCCTTTCGAGCTCCTACAATGAGCAGTTCTTC
CDR3aa: CAWRGGDTLSSSYNEQFF

abundance: few
v_gene: TRBV6-2/TRBV6-3
d_gene: .
j_gene: TRBJ2-7
CDR3nt: TGTGCCAGCAGTTACTCGACGGGTATCGGAAACGAGCAGTACTTC
CDR3aa: CASSYSTGIGNEQYF

abundance: many
v_gene: TRBV12-3/TRBV12-4
d_gene: .
j_gene: TRBJ2-3
CDR3nt: TGTGCCAGCAGTTTAGTGGGGACGCAGTATTTT
CDR3aa: CASSLVGTQYF

abundance: medium-sized
v_gene: TRBV3-1
d_gene: .
j_gene: TRBJ2-3
CDR3nt: TGTGCCAGCAGCTGGATCGAGAGCACAGATACGCAGTATTTT
CDR3aa: CASSWIESTDTQYF

abundance: many
v_gene: TRBV7-9
d_gene: .
j_gene: TRBJ2-6
CDR3nt: TGTGCCAGCAGCTTAGCTGGGCTCTCTGGGGCCAACGTCCTGACTTTC
CDR3aa: CASSLAGLSGANVLTF

abundance: .
v_gene: TRBV24-1
d_gene: .
j_gene: TRBJ2-2
CDR3nt: TGTGCCACCAGTGATCCGAGGGAGGCCGGGGAGCTGTTTTTT
CDR3aa: CATSDPREAGELFF

abundance: .
v_gene: TRBV25-1
d_gene: TRBD2
j_gene: TRBJ2-5
CDR3nt: TGTGCCAGCAGTGAACCCAAAGCCGGGACTAGCAAAGAGACCCAGTACTTC
CDR3aa: CASSEPKAGTSKETQYF

abundance: many
v_gene: TRBV7-2
d_gene: TRBD1
j_gene: TRBJ2-7
CDR3nt: TGTGCCAGCAGCCCCCGGACAGGAGCCTACGAGCAGTACTTC
CDR3aa: CASSPRTGAYEQYF

abundance: few
v_gene: TRBV23-1
d_gene: .
j_gene: TRBJ1-5
CDR3nt: TGCGCCCTCCCAGGGCAGGGAGAGAATAGCAATCAGCCCCAGCATTTT
CDR3aa: CALPGQGENSNQPQHF

abundance: few
v_gene: TRBV28
d_gene: .
j_gene: TRBJ1-2
CDR3nt: TGTGCCAGCGTTGTGGGGGGCGCTAACTATGGCTACACCTTC
CDR3aa: CASVVGGANYGYTF

abundance: few
v_gene: TRBV27
d_gene: .
j_gene: TRBJ2-1
CDR3nt: TGTGCCAGCAGTCCCCCGGTCGCGAGGGATGAGCAGTTCTTC
CDR3aa: CASSPPVARDEQFF

abundance: many
v_gene: TRBV25-1
d_gene: TRBD2
j_gene: TRBJ2-1
CDR3nt: TGTGCCAGCAGTGAACGCCTAGTGGCGGGAGGAACTTTCGATGAGCAGTTCTTC
CDR3aa: CASSERLVAGGTFDEQFF

abundance: many
v_gene: TRBV29-1
d_gene: .
j_gene: TRBJ2-7
CDR3nt: TGCAGCGGCCGACTAGGGGGAGGGGGCGAGCAGTACTTC
CDR3aa: CSGRLGGGGEQYF

abundance: few
v_gene: TRBV28
d_gene: .
j_gene: TRBJ1-4
CDR3nt: TGTGCCAGCAGGTGGCTCGGAAAACTGTTTTTT
CDR3aa: CASRWLGKLFF

abundance: medium-sized
v_gene: TRBV28
d_gene: .
j_gene: TRBJ1-1
CDR3nt: TGTGCCAGCGGACCTAGCGGGAGAAGGAACACTGAAGCTTTCTTT
CDR3aa: CASGPSGRRNTEAFF

abundance: medium-sized
v_gene: TRBV11-2
d_gene: .
j_gene: TRBJ2-7
CDR3nt: TGTGCCAGCAGCCCGTTAGAAGAGCAGTACTTC
CDR3aa: CASSPLEEQYF

abundance: medium-sized
v_gene: TRBV9
d_gene: .
j_gene: TRBJ2-2
CDR3nt: TGTGCCAGCAGTACGAACACCGGGGAGCTGTTTTTT
CDR3aa: CASSTNTGELFF

abundance: few
v_gene: TRBV28
d_gene: .
j_gene: TRBJ2-6
CDR3nt: TGTGCCAGCAGTTCGCAGGCACTCTCTGGGGCCAACGTCCTGACTTTC
CDR3aa: CASSSQALSGANVLTF

abundance: .
v_gene: TRBV20-1
d_gene: TRBD2
j_gene: TRBJ2-1
CDR3nt: TGCAGTGCCCTTAACCGGCGGGAGGCGGACAATGAGCGGTTCTTC
CDR3aa: CSALNRREADNERFF

abundance: .
v_gene: TRBV7-8
d_gene: .
j_gene: TRBJ2-3
CDR3nt: TGTGCCAGCAGCTTTTTCCGTGGAGCGCCGACCGAGGATACGCAGTATTTT
CDR3aa: CASSFFRGAPTEDTQYF

abundance: many
v_gene: TRBV28
d_gene: .
j_gene: TRBJ2-1
CDR3nt: TGTGCCAGCAGTTTAGCGCCCTCGGGAGCGGCCGGGGACAATGAGCAGTTCTTC
CDR3aa: CASSLAPSGAAGDNEQFF

abundance: few
v_gene: TRBV6-2/TRBV6-3
d_gene: .
j_gene: TRBJ2-2
CDR3nt: TGTGCCAGCAGGCCCGACAACACCGGGGAGCTGTTTTTT
CDR3aa: CASRPDNTGELFF

abundance: many
v_gene: TRBV28
d_gene: .
j_gene: TRBJ2-1
CDR3nt: TGTGCCAGCAGTCTACCGGGATCAGACTACAATGAGCAGTTCTTC
CDR3aa: CASSLPGSDYNEQFF

abundance: medium-sized
v_gene: TRBV6-5
d_gene: TRBD2
j_gene: TRBJ2-1
CDR3nt: TGTGCCAGCACCCTAAGCGGGGAAGCCTACAATGAGCAGTTCTTC
CDR3aa: CASTLSGEAYNEQFF

abundance: few
v_gene: TRBV28
d_gene: .
j_gene: TRBJ2-2
CDR3nt: TGTGCCAGCAGTTTGGGGTCAGCTCAGGCCGGGGAGCTGTTTTTT
CDR3aa: CASSLGSAQAGELFF

abundance: many
v_gene: TRBV5-1
d_gene: TRBD2
j_gene: TRBJ2-1
CDR3nt: TGCGCCAGCAGCTTGGGACTAGCGGGAGGCAATGAGCAGTTCTTC
CDR3aa: CASSLGLAGGNEQFF

abundance: many
v_gene: TRBV28
d_gene: .
j_gene: TRBJ2-7
CDR3nt: TGTGCCAGCAGTTTATGGGCAGTCTACGAGCAGTACTTC
CDR3aa: CASSLWAVYEQYF